This entry lists 5 T cell receptor beta chains sequenced from one sample in a study of blood T cell repertoires in COVID-19. Data came from immunoSEQ multiplex PCR; TCRdb stores just in-frame clones and leaves some out. This table has roughly 76,000 clones, under 95% appearing once. Material for sequencing was peripheral blood. Every receptor here comes from a woman aged 55-69 years with active COVID-19.

This chain links TRBV5-4 with TRBJ2-7, with 8 bases aligning to TRBD2. The germline gives CDR1 SGHNT, CDR2 YYREEE (reference sequence). The CDR3 has 15 amino acids. V trimming: 4 bases; J trimming: 2 bases; junction bases outside the gene matches: 8. The CDR3 coding sequence is TGTGCCAGCAGCCCCTCTAGCGGGCTGGCCTACGAGCAGTACTTC. This encodes CASSPSSGLAYEQYF.

V and J are TRBV19 and TRBJ1-5, with no clear D. The CDR3 sequence is 13 residues long. The V gene's germline CDR1 is LNHDA and CDR2 SQIVND (reference sequence). V was shortened by 4 bases and J by 4 bases, with 8 bases between the two germline ends. CDR3 protein: CASSTHPNQPQHF. The DNA for the CDR3 is TGTGCCAGTAGTACACATCCAAATCAGCCCCAGCATTTT. Together with reference TRBV19 and TRBJ1-5, the CDR3 gives the full variable domain: DGGITQSPKYLFRKEGQNVTLSCEQNLNHDAMYWYRQDPGQGLRLIYYSQIVNDFQKGDIAEGYSVSREKKESFPLTVTSAQKNPTAFYLCASSTHPNQPQHFGDGTRLSIL.

This chain uses TRBV7-9 with TRBJ2-7; D gene uncertain. The germline gives CDR1 SEHNR, CDR2 FQNEAQ (reference sequence). This CDR3 contains 14 residues. Trimming took 1 base from V and 2 from J, leaving 9 bases between them. The CDR3 is CASSLGQSPYEQYF. The CDR3 coding sequence is TGTGCCAGCAGCTTAGGACAATCCCCCTACGAGCAGTACTTC.

The CDR3 region is CASGYGEGFNQPQHF. The DNA of the CDR3 is TGTGCCAGCGGGTACGGCGAGGGATTCAATCAGCCCCAGCATTTT. V and J are TRBV6-5 and TRBJ1-5, with D uncertain. The germline gives CDR1 MNHEY, CDR2 SVGAGI. The V end was cut by 8 bases, the J end by 3 bases, with 17 bases between. The CDR3 runs 15 residues.

The chain recombines TRBV20-1 with TRBJ2-7, with TRBD2 matching 7 bases. The CDR3 sequence is 14 residues long. Germline V gives CDR1 DFQATT, CDR2 SNEGSKA (reference sequence). The V gene end was trimmed by 3 bases and the J gene end by 1 base; junction bases not matched to a gene: 6. As DNA, the CDR3 is TGCAGTGCTAGTTGGGCTAGCGGATCCTACGAGCAGTACTTC. It is translated as CSASWASGSYEQYF.